One and the same sample provided the 4 T cell receptor beta chains below, sequenced in a study of blood T cell repertoires in COVID-19. Profiled with immunoSEQ multiplex PCR; TCRdb holds only in-frame clones, not every one. Of around 65,000 clones in the sample, around four fifths were seen once. The sample was peripheral blood. Receptors were obtained from a woman aged 45-65 years with active or convalescent COVID-19.

The genes are TRBV9 and TRBJ1-5, with a possible D match to TRBD1 (5 bases). The CDR3 has 14 amino acids. Germline CDR1 SGDLS, CDR2 YYNGEE. Trimming left V 4 bases short and J 4 bases short, with 12 bases between. The DNA for the CDR3 is TGTGCCAGCAGCACACATGGGGGGAATCAGCCCCAGCATTTT. This codes for CASSTHGGNQPQHF.

This clone has just a few counts. V is TRBV20-1 and J is TRBJ1-1; D is undetermined. In germline, CDR1 is DFQATT, CDR2 SNEGSKA (reference sequence). The CDR3 runs to 11 residues. Trimming removed 3 bases at V and 7 bases at J, with 9 bases between. CDR3 nucleotide sequence: TGCAGTGCTAGGGAGCGTTATGAAGCTTTCTTT. It is translated as CSARERYEAFF.

The rearrangement uses TRBV10-3 and TRBJ2-5; 9 positions agree with TRBD2. Trimming at V came to 2 bases and at J to 4 bases, leaving 11 bases not matched to a gene. This CDR3 spans 17 amino acids. Germline CDR1 is ENHRY and CDR2 is SYGVKD. CDR3 in amino acids: CAISEPWGSGSSETQYF. The DNA of the CDR3 is TGTGCCATCAGTGAGCCCTGGGGTAGCGGGAGCTCAGAGACCCAGTACTTC.

The chain combines TRBV4-1 with TRBJ2-7, with D tentatively TRBD2 (5 bases). V was cut by 3 bases and J by 0 bases, with 12 bases left in between. This CDR3 comprises 15 residues. Germline CDR1 and CDR2: MGHRA and YSYEKL. CDR3 nucleotide sequence: TGCGCCAGCAGCCAGCGGGCAGGCGACTCCTACGAGCAGTACTTC. Its translation is CASSQRAGDSYEQYF.